The 26 T cell receptor beta chains listed next were all sequenced from one sample in a study of OX40 agonist ivuxolimab in advanced cancers. The repertoire was sequenced with immunoSEQ multiplex PCR; TCRdb's copy has only in-frame clones and lacks some. This repertoire shows tens of thousands of clones, 80% to 90% found once; its top ten account for roughly 0.94%. Sequencing was performed on CD4+ or CD8+ T cells sorted from blood, taken in a trial of the OX40 agonist ivuxolimab. These receptors were obtained from an adult with an advanced solid tumor such as melanoma, head and neck, liver or kidney cancer.

The chain combines TRBV9 with TRBJ2-2; D not certain. Deletions cut 0 bases from V and 2 bases from J, with 5 bases between. There are 14 residues in the CDR3. CDR1 SGDLS and CDR2 YYNGEE come from the germline V gene. CDR3 in amino acids: CASSVVPNTGELFF. Here the CDR3 DNA reads TGTGCCAGCAGCGTAGTACCCAACACCGGGGAGCTGTTTTTT.

J is TRBJ2-2 and V is TRBV5-1; 10 nucleotides line up with TRBD1. Germline assignment: CDR1 SGHRS and CDR2 YFSETQ. The CDR3 runs to 17 residues. Trimming cost V 3 bases and J 4 bases; bases outside gene matches: 9. CDR3 DNA: TGCGCCAGCAGCTGGACAGGGGGACCGGGGGCCACCGGGGAGCTGTTTTTT. Translating it yields CASSWTGGPGATGELFF.

The rearrangement links TRBV18 to TRBJ2-1, with a weak D call TRBD1 (5 bases). Germline assignment: CDR1 KGHSH and CDR2 LQKENI. Trimming took 0 bases from V and 8 from J, leaving 8 bases between them. This CDR3 has 13 amino acids. The CDR3 protein is CASSPPQGYEQFF. In DNA form, the CDR3 reads TGTGCCAGCTCACCACCGCAGGGATATGAGCAGTTCTTC.

This clone was seen just once. V usage is TRBV10-3 and J usage is TRBJ1-4, with D tentatively TRBD1 (5 bases). CDR3 length: 14 residues. The ends were cut back, 0 bases at V and 6 bases at J, with 8 bases in the middle. Germline CDR1 reads ENHRY; CDR2 reads SYGVKD. The CDR3 bases are TGTGCCATCAGTGAGTCAGGGGTGGATGAAAAACTGTTTTTT. It specifies CAISESGVDEKLFF.

The V gene is TRBV30, the J gene TRBJ2-3, with D perhaps matching TRBD2 (6 bases). V gave up 3 bases and J gave up 4 bases, with 14 bases separating them. The germline CDR1 and CDR2 sequences are GTSNPN and SVGIG (reference sequence). The CDR3 runs to 14 residues. The CDR3 DNA sequence: TGTGCCTGGAGGGAGGGGAGTTCCGCAGATACGCAGTATTTT. It encodes CAWREGSSADTQYF.

The chain carries TRBV5-1 and TRBJ2-3; 11 bases map to TRBD2. V lost 0 bases and J lost 5; bases outside the gene matches: 2. The CDR3 loop spans 15 amino acids. CDR1 and CDR2 from the germline V gene are SGHRS and YFSETQ. The DNA of the CDR3 is TGCGCCAGCAGCTTGGTTAGCGGGGGGGAAGATACGCAGTATTTT. Encoded protein: CASSLVSGGEDTQYF. The full variable domain, rest sourced from reference TRBV5-1 and TRBJ2-3, is KAGVTQTPRYLIKTRGQQVTLSCSPISGHRSVSWYQQTPGQGLQFLFEYFSETQRNKGNFPGRFSGRQFSNSRSEMNVSTLELGDSALYLCASSLVSGGEDTQYFGPGTRLTVL.

The J gene is TRBJ1-1, the V gene TRBV5-1, with 10 bases matching TRBD1. The CDR3 totals 15 residues. CDR1 is SGHRS and CDR2 is YFSETQ in the germline V gene. J gave up 1 base and V 2 bases, and 2 bases lay outside the gene matches. CDR3 sequence: CASSFRTGGNTEAFF. CDR3 in DNA: TGCGCCAGCAGCTTCCGGACAGGGGGGAACACTGAAGCTTTCTTT.

The V call is TRBV5-8, the J call TRBJ2-7; D is unclear. Trimming removed 4 bases at V and 5 bases at J, with 13 bases between. Germline V lookup: CDR1 SGHTS, CDR2 YDEGEE. The CDR3 covers 13 residues. Here the CDR3 DNA reads TGTGCCAGCAGCCAGTTAGTGGTCAACGAGCAGTACTTC. It codes for CASSQLVVNEQYF. Combining the CDR3 with reference TRBV5-8 and TRBJ2-7 gives the whole variable domain EAGVTQSPTHLIKTRGQQATLRCSPISGHTSVYWYQQALGLGLQFLLWYDEGEERNRGNFPPRFSGRQFPNYSSELNVNALELEDSALYLCASSQLVVNEQYFGPGTRLTVT.

The chain employs TRBV18 and TRBJ2-7; 7 bases are a match to TRBD1. CDR1 and CDR2 from the germline V gene are KGHSH and LQKENI. J gave up 2 bases and V 6 bases, and 4 bases lay outside the gene matches. The CDR3 has 13 residues. CDR3 region: CASSRQGTYEQYF. CDR3 in DNA: TGTGCCAGCTCCCGACAGGGAACCTACGAGCAGTACTTC.

This clone was seen a single time. This chain joins TRBV5-1 and TRBJ2-6; perhaps TRBD2 as D (5 bases). Trimming took off 0 bases at V and 1 base at J, with 8 bases between the two ends. The CDR3 has 16 residues. Germline V gene sequence: CDR1 SGHRS, CDR2 YFSETQ. CDR3 loop: CASSLGAVSGANVLTF. CDR3 nucleotide sequence: TGCGCCAGCAGCTTGGGAGCGGTATCTGGGGCCAACGTCCTGACTTTC.

CDR3 region: CASSPDRAGANVLTF. The CDR3 DNA is TGCGCCAGCAGCCCCGACAGGGCTGGGGCCAACGTCCTGACTTTC. The chain couples TRBV5-1 to TRBJ2-6, with 7 positions matching TRBD1. The CDR3 spans 15 residues. The V segment lost 4 bases and the J segment 2 bases; nucleotides outside the gene matches: 3. Germline CDR1 and CDR2: SGHRS and YFSETQ.

The genes are TRBV7-6 and TRBJ2-1; D tentatively reads TRBD1 or TRBD2 (5 bases each). V was shortened by 5 bases and J by 1 base, with 12 bases between the two germline ends. The V gene's germline CDR1 is SGHVS and CDR2 FNYEAQ. The CDR3 totals 15 residues. The DNA of the CDR3 is TGTGCCAGCAGCCCCCGGGACGGTTCCTACAATGAGCAGTTCTTC. Translated, it gives CASSPRDGSYNEQFF.

CDR3 sequence (DNA): TGTGCCAGTAACTCGCTAGCGGGCTACAATGAGCAGTTCTTC. Protein: CASNSLAGYNEQFF. The chain combines TRBV19 with TRBJ2-1; 8 nucleotides align to TRBD2. Germline V lookup: CDR1 LNHDA, CDR2 SQIVND (reference sequence). With V trimmed by 7 bases and J by 3 bases, 5 bases remained unmatched. The CDR3 totals 14 residues.

The J gene is TRBJ2-1, the V gene TRBV19; TRBD2 agrees at 7 bases. The CDR3 is made up of 13 amino acids. J gave up 8 bases and V 5 bases, and 6 bases lay outside the gene matches. The germline gives CDR1 LNHDA, CDR2 SQIVND (reference sequence). CDR3: CASSVGLGDEQFF. CDR3 DNA: TGTGCCAGTAGTGTCGGACTAGGAGATGAGCAGTTCTTC.

The chain couples TRBV7-3 to TRBJ2-5, with a possible D match to TRBD2 (5 bases). V shed 2 bases and J shed 4 bases, with 14 bases lying between them. This CDR3 is built from 15 residues. Per germline, CDR1 SGHTA and CDR2 FQGTGA. The CDR3 nucleotides read TGTGCCAGCAGCTTACAACCCGGAGGAGGAGAGACCCAGTACTTC. This encodes CASSLQPGGGETQYF. Combining the CDR3 with reference TRBV7-3 and TRBJ2-5 gives the whole variable domain GAGVSQTPSNKVTEKGKYVELRCDPISGHTALYWYRQSLGQGPEFLIYFQGTGAADDSGLPNDRFFAVRPEGSVSTLKIQRTERGDSAVYLCASSLQPGGGETQYFGPGTRLLVL.

The chain uses TRBV5-4 and TRBJ2-7, with a weak D call TRBD2 (5 bases). Trimming removed 2 bases at V and 2 bases at J, with 8 bases between. This CDR3 is 13 amino acids long. The germline V gene has CDR1 SGHNT and CDR2 YYREEE (reference sequence). CDR3 protein: CASSFEGPYEQYF. Here the CDR3 DNA reads TGTGCCAGCAGCTTTGAGGGTCCCTACGAGCAGTACTTC.

This sequence joins TRBV6-1 and TRBJ1-5; 9 bases map to TRBD1. With V trimmed by 1 base and J by 2 bases, 6 bases remained unmatched. The CDR3 runs 17 residues. Germline CDR1 MNHNS, CDR2 SASEGT. CDR3 sequence (DNA): TGTGCCAGCAGTGAAGAGGAGGGACAGGGAGGCAATCAGCCCCAGCATTTT. Its translation: CASSEEEGQGGNQPQHF.

The chain uses TRBV2 and TRBJ2-5, with TRBD1 identical over 9 bases. The germline gives CDR1 SNHLY, CDR2 FYNNEI. The CDR3 spans 14 residues. The ends lost 6 bases at V and 3 bases at J; junction bases unmatched: 5. The CDR3 reads CASSYGTGKETQYF. CDR3 DNA: TGTGCCAGCAGCTATGGGACAGGGAAAGAGACCCAGTACTTC.

The rearrangement joins TRBV19 to TRBJ2-1; either TRBD1 or TRBD2 may fit D (5 bases each). The CDR3 extends over 14 amino acids. The V end was cut by 4 bases, the J end by 7 bases, with 14 bases between. The germline V gene has CDR1 LNHDA and CDR2 SQIVND (reference sequence). CDR3 coding DNA: TGTGCCAGTAGTAGAGGGGAGTCGGGGAATGAGCAGTTCTTC. Translation: CASSRGESGNEQFF. The whole variable domain, filled in from reference TRBV19 and TRBJ2-1, reads DGGITQSPKYLFRKEGQNVTLSCEQNLNHDAMYWYRQDPGQGLRLIYYSQIVNDFQKGDIAEGYSVSREKKESFPLTVTSAQKNPTAFYLCASSRGESGNEQFFGPGTRLTVL.

This chain joins TRBV30 and TRBJ1-1, with D possibly being TRBD1 (6 bases). The CDR3 is 13 residues long. Trimming stripped 3 bases from V and 3 bases from J, with 11 bases between. CDR1 and CDR2 from the germline V gene are GTSNPN and SVGIG (reference sequence). CDR3 protein: CAWRPGGYTEAFF. For the CDR3, the DNA is TGTGCCTGGAGGCCGGGGGGCTACACTGAAGCTTTCTTT.

The V and J genes are TRBV11-3 and TRBJ1-1; D might be TRBD1 (6 bases). Germline CDR1 SGHNT, CDR2 YENEEA. The CDR3 spans 12 residues. Trimming shortened V by 1 base and J by 7 bases, and 7 bases separated the two germline ends. The CDR3 protein is CASSLGTVEAFF. CDR3 sequence (DNA): TGTGCCAGCAGCTTAGGGACAGTTGAAGCTTTCTTT.

V and J are TRBV7-2 and TRBJ1-5, with D uncertain. CDR3 length: 12 amino acids. CDR1 is SGHTA, CDR2 FQGNSA, per germline. Trimming shortened V by 5 bases and J by 3 bases, and 5 bases separated the two germline ends. CDR3 protein: CASSENNQPQHF. Written as DNA, the CDR3 is TGTGCCAGCAGCGAGAACAATCAGCCCCAGCATTTT. Full variable domain (outside the CDR3, taken from reference TRBV7-2 and TRBJ1-5): GAGVSQSPSNKVTEKGKDVELRCDPISGHTALYWYRQSLGQGLEFLIYFQGNSAPDKSGLPSDRFSAERTGGSVSTLTIQRTQQEDSAVYLCASSENNQPQHFGDGTRLSIL.

This rearrangement joins TRBV9 to TRBJ2-7, with 9 bases identical to TRBD1. The CDR3 contains 16 residues. Germline CDR1 and CDR2: SGDLS and YYNGEE. J gave up 6 bases and V 0 bases, and 10 bases lay outside the gene matches. The DNA of the CDR3 is TGTGCCAGCAGCGTAGTTGAAGGGACAGGGCTGGGCGAGCAGTACTTC. Translated: CASSVVEGTGLGEQYF.

Only a few counts were recorded for this clone. The V call is TRBV7-9, the J call TRBJ1-6; D perhaps matches TRBD1 (6 bases). Germline CDR1 SEHNR, CDR2 FQNEAQ (reference sequence). The CDR3 is 14 residues long. V lost 3 bases and J 10 bases, leaving 13 bases between the germline ends. CDR3 sequence reads: CASSLDLRGSPLHF. CDR3 nucleotides: TGTGCCAGCAGCTTGGACCTCAGGGGATCACCCCTCCACTTT.

V and J are TRBV5-1 and TRBJ1-2; D is perhaps TRBD1 (6 bases). V was clipped by 0 bases and J by 8 bases, with 11 bases between them. The V gene's germline CDR1 is SGHRS and CDR2 YFSETQ. The CDR3 extends over 13 amino acids. CDR3 residues: CASSLGQAWGYTF. CDR3 nucleotide sequence: TGCGCCAGCAGCTTGGGACAGGCCTGGGGCTACACCTTC.

The gene calls are TRBV2 and TRBJ1-1, with 7 bases matching TRBD1. V shed 7 bases and J 3 bases; nucleotides not matched to a gene: 8. The CDR3 is 14 amino acids. Germline V gene sequence: CDR1 SNHLY, CDR2 FYNNEI. The CDR3 is CASTGDSSYTEAFF. The CDR3 DNA sequence: TGTGCCAGCACAGGGGACAGCAGTTACACTGAAGCTTTCTTT.